The text below deals with one T cell receptor (beta chain). No cognate antigen has been identified for it. The input lacks base qualities; no much larger clone sits a single base away. The roughly 42 donors, aged roughly 6 to 95 years, were systemically healthy Caucasian individuals from Russia. About 9.6 milliliters of peripheral blood were collected from each donor into EDTA-treated Vacutainer tubes. Ficoll-Paque density-gradient centrifugation was used to isolate PBMCs, with at least 7 million obtained per sample. Trizol reagent was used to extract total RNA from the PBMCs, yielding at least 5.5 micrograms per sample. For every donor, an aliquot of PBMCs went through flow cytometry to measure the percentages of naive CD45RAhigh/CD27high T cells. Library preparation was by 5' RACE. TCRdb lists the instrument as Illumina HiSeq 2500. A second PCR of about 7 to 12 cycles was run with a J-beta primer mix and a sample-barcoded 5' primer. A template-switch 5' adaptor carrying 12 random nucleotides introduced a unique molecular identifier onto each TCR beta cDNA molecule. Each sample yielded at least 3 million CDR3-containing paired-end reads. First-strand cDNA synthesis was performed from all RNA using the Mint cDNA synthesis kit, with priming by a TRBC-specific oligonucleotide. Following uracil-DNA glycosylase treatment, all cDNA underwent a first 18-cycle PCR with the universal primers M1SS and BC2_uni_R. In the authors' own workflow: Normalization of each sample was performed by random selection of 1 million high-quality reads, each carrying a distinct molecular identifier. Reads with shared molecular identifiers were discarded instead of being binned into consensus sequences. CDR3 identification, clonotype clustering and error correction used MiTCR with a Q25 quality threshold and the strictest error-elimination algorithm. Lower-bound total TCR beta diversity was estimated with a nonparametric unseen species model using Euler transformation. Using fastp trimming at Q25 and MiXCR clonotype assembly, TCRdb reanalyzed the public sequencing data and kept in-frame beta chains. Identical CDR3 protein sequences are pooled into one entry, listed with their most common genes and DNA. The V and J calls were determined by TCRdb, not by the authors. Counted in this sample were roughly 1.7 million distinct CDR3 sequences; about 35% of them appeared once. The ten largest make up approximately 11% of the sample.

This record comes from a study of blood T cells in healthy people across ages (dated by TCRdb to 2013 to 2016). In terms of the full investigation: In model experiments, roughly one uniquely barcoded TCR beta cDNA molecule per two T cells was captured by template switching. Using deep sequencing normalized with unique cDNA molecular identifiers, the study measured how TCR beta repertoire diversity changes with age. The donors were split into four age groups: young (average about 16 years), middle-aged (around 40), aged (over 55) and long-lived (roughly 77). To avoid experimental bias, donors of different ages were spread randomly across the sequencing lanes. The study analyzed two additional independent replicas of 1 million unique cDNA reads from the same blood draw for two donors, one aged 18 to 30 and one aged 80 or older. Overall study results and their limits: Bulk unsorted PBMC profiling prevented conclusive comparison of naive and antigen-experienced compartments. A strong correlation was found between observed TCR beta diversity and the percentage of naive T cells measured by flow cytometry. Estimates of total diversity based on one million sequenced T cells were regarded as lower bounds and as underestimates. Because donor CMV infection status was unknown, age-related changes in expanded clonotypes were potentially confounded. Observed TCR beta diversity per million T cells fell roughly linearly with age, and a significant reduction was already apparent by age roughly 40. Compared with the aged group, the long-lived group had more naive CD4+ T cells, fewer expanded clones and increased TCR diversity, a pattern suggesting age selection.

Per the germline V gene (reference sequence), DFQATT is the CDR1 and SNEGSKA is the CDR2. Inclusive of the bounding cysteine and phenylalanine, the CDR3 is 13 residues long. Only the CDR3 region is kept as DNA, spanning 39 bases read in frame from base 1. V is clipped by 3 bases and J by 6 bases, and the sequence between their germline boundaries is 13 bases long. The rearranged chain carries TRBV20-1 and TRBJ2-3; 6 matching bases give a weak D call of TRBD2. Sequenced sample: blood. This receptor was taken from a woman aged 25-40 years in good health. The bases are TGCAGTGCTAGGGAAGGGAGGATGGATACGCAGTATTTT. Translation gives CSAREGRMDTQYF.